The T cell receptor beta chain described here comes from a study of shared clonotypes between healthy human individuals. Study results and limitations: Clonotype sharing among the donors was expected to vary with sequencing depth.

Repertoires were generated with immunoSEQ multiplex PCR, while TCRdb's copy carries only in-frame clones and drops some. The repertoire holds 950,000 to 1,100,000 clones, with under 80% as singletons. Germline values: CDR1 SQVTM, CDR2 ANQGSEA. V gave up 6 bases and J gave up 1 base, with 3 bases separating them. CDR3 size: 10 residues. A word on this clone: As yet, its antigen is unknown.

This clonotype was sampled from a man in his late teens or twenties in good health. Sequenced material: memory CD4+ T cells sorted from blood. Indicated subset: CD45RA-negative fraction. The chain combines TRBV29-1 with TRBJ2-5, with no clear D. The CDR3 nucleotides read TGCAGCGTCACCCAAGAGACCCAGTACTTC. Translation gives CSVTQETQYF.